This passage covers 2 T cell receptor beta chains from one sample sequenced in a study of blood T cells in healthy people across ages. Alongside a J-beta primer mix, a sample-barcoded 5' primer served in a second PCR lasting about 7 to 12 cycles. TCRdb reprocessed the 5' RACE reads with MiXCR, giving one entry per CDR3 protein. The table lists 1 million or so distinct CDR3 sequences, approximately 25% of them singletons. This sample was also put to use in a study of T cells of mothers and their children.

Sample: blood. Every receptor here comes from a girl aged 2 to 9 in good health.

This clonotype was detected only once. The rearrangement joins TRBV29-1 to TRBJ1-2, with D hard to call. Between the trimmed V and J ends, which lost 0 bases and 5 bases, there was a span of 22 bases. The CDR3 totals 17 residues. Germline V gene data show CDR1 as SQVTM and CDR2 as ANQGSEA. CDR3 DNA sequence: TGCAGCGTTGAAGACCCCTCGGCAGGCCTCGGTGGTTATGGCTACACCTTC. This encodes CSVEDPSAGLGGYGYTF.

V and J are TRBV10-2 and TRBJ1-4; no clear D. V lost 3 bases to trimming and J lost 8 bases, with 10 bases between them. The CDR3 covers 13 residues. Germline V gives CDR1 WSHSY, CDR2 SAAADI. CDR3 DNA: TGCGCCAGCAGTGAAGGCGGAATCGAAAAACTGTTTTTT. Translating it yields CASSEGGIEKLFF.